This TCR beta chain emerged from a study of T cell clonotyping in hematopoietic cell transplantation. Findings and limits, study-wide: Broader posttransplant TCR repertoire diversity was predicted by graft donor and pretransplant recipient Inverse Simpson Index values.

There are a few counts of this clone. As yet, its antigen is unknown. The germline V and J ends were trimmed by 2 bases and 4 bases, with 14 bases remaining between them. Looked up from germline, CDR1 is MNHNS and CDR2 is SASEGT. This CDR3 is 15 amino acids long. The protocol was immunoSEQ multiplex PCR, while the TCRdb copy is restricted to in-frame clones and leaves out a portion. The repertoire includes some 14,000 clones, 70% to 90% of them detected once, and 10% to 15% sits in the top ten. This clonotype originated in a male patient aged 50 or older who had an allogeneic stem cell transplant from an unrelated donor, so T cells may come from the graft donor. Some clones in this sample may be carry-over from other donors' samples. The input for sequencing was PBMCs, taken 100 days after allogeneic stem cell transplant. The chain joins TRBV6-1 to TRBJ1-1; possibly TRBD1 for D (5 bases). The CDR3 DNA reads TGTGCCAGCAGTGAATTGGTGGCCCAGGGCACTGAAGCTTTCTTT. Its protein product is CASSELVAQGTEAFF.